The TCR beta chain under discussion was sequenced for a study of blood T cells in healthy people across ages. Findings and caveats of the study: With naive T cell percentage, TCR beta diversity showed a strong correlation.

This clonotype was seen more than once but under ten times. Antigen specificity is unknown. Primed by a sample-barcoded 5' primer and a J-beta primer mix, a second PCR proceeded for about 6 to 12 cycles. TCRdb called the 5' RACE reads again in MiXCR, with one record for every CDR3 protein. The sample yields 1.5 million to 2 million distinct CDR3 sequences, almost 35% seen once. The TCR was taken from a woman aged 30 to 39 in good health. What was sequenced was blood.

This chain's CDR3 is CASSSTSGGALGTQYF. The CDR3, as DNA: TGTGCCAGCAGCTCGACTAGCGGGGGGGCCCTGGGGACCCAGTACTTC. The genes are TRBV5-5 and TRBJ2-5; 14 bases map to TRBD2. V shed 3 bases and J 7 bases; nucleotides not matched to a gene: 8. Germline CDR1 and CDR2: SGHKS and YYEKEE (reference sequence). The CDR3 is made up of 16 amino acids.